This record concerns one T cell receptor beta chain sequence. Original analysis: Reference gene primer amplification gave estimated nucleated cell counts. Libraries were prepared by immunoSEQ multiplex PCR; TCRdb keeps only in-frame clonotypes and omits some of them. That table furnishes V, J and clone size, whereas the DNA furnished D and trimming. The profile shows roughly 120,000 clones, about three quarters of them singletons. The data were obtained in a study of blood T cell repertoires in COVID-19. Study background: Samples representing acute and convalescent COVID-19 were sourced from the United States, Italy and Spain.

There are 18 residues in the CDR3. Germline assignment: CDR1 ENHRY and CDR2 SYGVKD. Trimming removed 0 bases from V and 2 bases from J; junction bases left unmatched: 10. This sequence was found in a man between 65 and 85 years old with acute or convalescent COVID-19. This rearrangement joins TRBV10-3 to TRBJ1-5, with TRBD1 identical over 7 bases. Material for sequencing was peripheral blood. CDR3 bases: TGTGCCATCAGTGAGTCGAAAACAGGGGATCCGCGCAATCAGCCCCAGCATTTT. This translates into CAISESKTGDPRNQPQHF.